The 19 T cell receptor beta chains below come from one sample, sequenced in a study of early T cells in non-severe SARS-CoV-2 infection. Each CDR3 protein is one row after TCRdb ran MiXCR on the 5' RACE reads. In the table there are 86,000 or so distinct CDR3 sequences, roughly an eighth of which are singletons. Sequenced: whole blood. These TCRs come from an adult who was a healthcare worker with PCR-confirmed SARS-CoV-2 infection or an uninfected control (not recorded which).

The V call is TRBV5-1, the J call TRBJ2-2, with 8 bases fitting TRBD1. The J segment lost 4 bases and the V segment lost 4 bases, leaving 6 bases of the junction unmatched. The germline CDR1 and CDR2 sequences are SGHRS and YFSETQ. The CDR3 is 15 amino acids. In nucleotides, the CDR3 is TGCGCCAGCAGCCCAGGGGGCTTGAGCACCGGGGAGCTGTTTTTT. This translates into CASSPGGLSTGELFF.

The chain links TRBV5-1 to TRBJ2-1; 12 bases map to TRBD2. V trimming: 3 bases; J trimming: 4 bases; junction bases outside the gene matches: 2. The CDR3 covers 15 residues. CDR1 is SGHRS, CDR2 YFSETQ, per germline. The CDR3 bases are TGCGCCAGCAGCTGGACTAGCGGGGTTTACAATGAGCAGTTCTTC. Encoded protein: CASSWTSGVYNEQFF.

This clonotype was recorded a few times. The rearrangement uses TRBV29-1 and TRBJ2-7; 8 nucleotides match TRBD1. The germline CDR1 and CDR2 sequences are SQVTM and ANQGSEA. Germline trimming cut 7 bases from V and 3 bases from J; bases unmatched to any gene: 8. The CDR3 consists of 13 residues. The CDR3 sequence is CSALTGDNYEQYF. CDR3 sequence (DNA): TGCAGCGCGTTGACAGGGGATAACTACGAGCAGTACTTC.

At least ten counts were recorded for this clonotype. The CDR3 sequence is CASSRQGADNSPLHF. CDR3 nucleotide sequence: TGTGCCAGCAGCAGACAGGGGGCCGATAATTCACCCCTCCACTTT. J is TRBJ1-6 and V is TRBV2; 10 bases are shared with TRBD1. The V and J ends lost 6 bases and 5 bases, in that order; junction bases with no gene match: 4. CDR1 SNHLY and CDR2 FYNNEI come from the germline V gene. The CDR3 runs 15 residues.

V and J are TRBV27 and TRBJ1-4; D is undetermined. This CDR3 contains 13 residues. Germline V gives CDR1 MNHEY, CDR2 SMNVEV (reference sequence). Trimming cost V 4 bases and J 12 bases, with 15 bases left between them. CDR3 nucleotide sequence: TGTGCCAGCAGTTGGACGTCCGGAGGAGAACTGTTTTTT. Protein sequence: CASSWTSGGELFF.

This rearrangement joins TRBV29-1 to TRBJ1-2; 7 bases match TRBD1. Germline-derived CDR1 and CDR2 are SQVTM and ANQGSEA. V gave up 8 bases and J gave up 5 bases; unmatched junction bases: 8. The CDR3 runs to 12 residues. The CDR3 DNA is TGCAGCACGGACAGGTCTGGGTATGGCTACACCTTC. Protein product: CSTDRSGYGYTF.

This clonotype turned up a few times. The rearrangement joins TRBV20-1 to TRBJ2-4, with TRBD2 matching 10 bases. J lost 4 bases, V lost 6 bases, and 3 bases had no gene match. Germline CDR1 is DFQATT and CDR2 is SNEGSKA (reference sequence). This CDR3 has 13 amino acids. For the CDR3, the DNA is TGCAGTGCCAGCGGGGGGGCGAAAAACATTCAGTACTTC. Translation gives CSASGGAKNIQYF.

This clonotype was observed a handful of times. The V and J genes are TRBV20-1 and TRBJ1-5; a weak D match, TRBD1 (5 bases). Per germline, CDR1 DFQATT and CDR2 SNEGSKA (reference sequence). The CDR3 runs to 13 residues. V was pared by 2 bases and J by 5 bases, with 10 bases between. The chain's CDR3 is CSARKQVDQPQHF. The CDR3, as DNA: TGCAGTGCTAGAAAACAGGTGGATCAGCCCCAGCATTTT.

The rearrangement links TRBV20-1 to TRBJ2-7; 9 bases align to TRBD1. The germline CDR1 and CDR2 sequences are DFQATT and SNEGSKA (reference sequence). The CDR3 is 15 residues long. The junction had 7 bases not matched to a gene; V was cut back by 3 bases and J by 1 base. DNA for the CDR3: TGCAGTGCTAGGGACCCGGGACAGGGATCCTACGAGCAGTACTTC. Translating it yields CSARDPGQGSYEQYF.

The rearrangement joins TRBV18 to TRBJ2-5, with no clear D. V lost 3 bases and J lost 5, with 10 bases in between. Per the germline V gene, CDR1 is KGHSH and CDR2 is LQKENI. This CDR3 comprises 13 residues. CDR3 amino acids: CASSPTVGETQYF. As DNA, the CDR3 is TGTGCCAGCTCACCTACAGTTGGGGAGACCCAGTACTTC.

J is TRBJ2-3 and V is TRBV5-1, with 10 bases identical to TRBD1. The CDR3 loop spans 17 amino acids. The V and J ends lost 3 bases and 6 bases, in that order; junction bases with no gene match: 13. Germline CDR1 is SGHRS and CDR2 is YFSETQ. CDR3 nucleotides: TGCGCCAGCAGCTATTACCCCGGGACAGGGGCCCGGGATACGCAGTATTTT. Protein sequence: CASSYYPGTGARDTQYF. Full variable domain (rest looked up from reference TRBV5-1 and TRBJ2-3): KAGVTQTPRYLIKTRGQQVTLSCSPISGHRSVSWYQQTPGQGLQFLFEYFSETQRNKGNFPGRFSGRQFSNSRSEMNVSTLELGDSALYLCASSYYPGTGARDTQYFGPGTRLTVL.

V usage is TRBV5-1 and J usage is TRBJ2-3; TRBD2 is a possible D gene (6 bases). The CDR3 runs 14 residues. Trimming cost V 4 bases and J 2 bases, with 11 bases left between them. CDR1 is SGHRS and CDR2 is YFSETQ in the germline V gene. The CDR3 DNA reads as TGCGCCAGCAGCACCGGGGACTCCACAGATACGCAGTATTTT. Its translation is CASSTGDSTDTQYF.

This clonotype was seen many times. The chain recombines TRBV9 with TRBJ2-5; 9 nucleotides align to TRBD1. CDR1 is SGDLS and CDR2 is YYNGEE in the germline V gene. The CDR3 length is 14 residues. V lost 4 bases to trimming and J lost 3 bases; unmatched junction nucleotides: 4. The CDR3 region has the DNA TGTGCCAGCAGCCCCCGGACAGGGGAAGAGACCCAGTACTTC. Translated, it gives CASSPRTGEETQYF.

The table lists this clonotype with a few counts. V and J are TRBV29-1 and TRBJ2-3, with 7 bases identical to TRBD2. V gave up 4 bases and J gave up 13 bases; unmatched junction bases: 8. CDR1 and CDR2 (germline): SQVTM, ANQGSEA. The CDR3 sequence is 11 residues long. The CDR3 sequence: CSVAAGEAEYF. DNA for the CDR3: TGCAGCGTTGCTGCGGGAGAAGCGGAGTATTTT.

Comments on this clonotype: It may be a read error: a sequence one base away is much more abundant. The CDR3 DNA reads as TGTGCCAGCAGTGAAGGCCTAGTGGGCCCAGATACGCAGTATTTT. It codes for CASSEGLVGPDTQYF. V usage is TRBV2 and J usage is TRBJ2-3; D is ambiguous. Between the trimmed V and J ends, which lost 1 base and 4 bases, there was a span of 12 bases. CDR1 is SNHLY and CDR2 is FYNNEI in the germline V gene. This CDR3 contains 15 residues.

The rearrangement links TRBV2 to TRBJ2-1, with 8 bases matching TRBD1. Losses at the gene ends were 4 bases for V and 2 bases for J; bases not matched to a gene: 1. Germline V gene sequence: CDR1 SNHLY, CDR2 FYNNEI. The CDR3 is 14 residues long. CDR3 sequence (DNA): TGTGCCAGCAGTGGACAGGGGACCTACAATGAGCAGTTCTTC. It is translated as CASSGQGTYNEQFF. Based on the CDR3 plus reference TRBV2 and TRBJ2-1, the full variable domain is EPEVTQTPSHQVTQMGQEVILRCVPISNHLYFYWYRQILGQKVEFLVSFYNNEISEKSEIFDDQFSVERPDGSNFTLKIRSTKLEDSAMYFCASSGQGTYNEQFFGPGTRLTVL.

This clonotype was seen a handful of times. The chain is built from TRBV6-2 or TRBV6-3 and TRBJ2-7; D perhaps matches TRBD1 (6 bases). Trimming removed 2 bases from V and 7 bases from J, with 9 bases in between. The CDR3 sequence is 12 residues long. Germline lookup yields CDR1 MNHEY and CDR2 SVGEGT. This chain's CDR3 is CASSYTGQEQYF. The CDR3 DNA reads TGTGCCAGCAGTTACACCGGACAGGAGCAGTACTTC.

This clonotype was seen a few times. The chain carries TRBV11-3 and TRBJ2-7; unclear D gene. The length of the CDR3 is 15 residues. Per the germline V gene, CDR1 is SGHNT and CDR2 is YENEEA. V was clipped by 2 bases and J by 2 bases, with 13 bases between them. The CDR3 loop is CASSLPSDHPYEQYF. The CDR3 DNA is TGTGCCAGCAGCTTACCTTCGGACCACCCCTACGAGCAGTACTTC.

This clonotype was picked up a small number of times. The CDR3 nucleotides are TGTGCCAGCAGCCAAGATATGTTCGGCGACAGATCCTACGAGCAGTACTTC. This gives the protein CASSQDMFGDRSYEQYF. V usage is TRBV3-1 and J usage is TRBJ2-7; TRBD1 is a possible D gene (5 bases). The CDR3 totals 17 residues. Trimming stripped 0 bases from V and 1 base from J, with 16 bases between. Germline V gene lookup returns CDR1 LGHDT and CDR2 YNNKEL (reference sequence).